Shown below are 31 T cell receptor beta chains from a single sample sequenced in a study of cytomegalovirus exposure and HLA in healthy donors. Data came from immunoSEQ multiplex PCR; TCRdb stores just in-frame clones and leaves some out. The sample has about 120,000 clones, 89% seen once. Sequencing was done on a sample of PBMCs. Receptor source: a woman aged 18 to 35 in good health and CMV-seronegative.

The chain combines TRBV12-5 with TRBJ2-3; D uncertain. This CDR3 region has 12 residues. V lost 3 bases to trimming and J lost 2 bases, with 3 bases between them. CDR1 is LGHNT and CDR2 is FRNRAP in the germline V gene. In nucleotides, the CDR3 is TGTGCTAGTGGTTTTAACACAGATACGCAGTATTTT. Translated, it gives CASGFNTDTQYF.

The chain is built from TRBV6-5 and TRBJ2-1; tentative D call: TRBD1 (7 bases). Trimming removed 6 bases from V and 9 bases from J, with 15 bases in between. This CDR3 contains 13 residues. Germline CDR1 reads MNHEY; CDR2 reads SVGAGI. The CDR3, as DNA: TGTGCCAGCAGATTCAGCAGGGGGGTTGAGCAGTTCTTC. It translates to CASRFSRGVEQFF.

The chain employs TRBV6-6 and TRBJ1-2, with a weak D call TRBD1 (6 bases). CDR1 and CDR2 from the germline V gene are MNHNY and SVGAGI (reference sequence). The CDR3 extends over 12 amino acids. V was trimmed by 8 bases and J by 6 bases, leaving 13 bases between them. The CDR3 DNA sequence: TGTGCCAGCCAACTAGGGGGGGATGGCTACACCTTC. This encodes CASQLGGDGYTF.

J is TRBJ2-7 and V is TRBV6-1; TRBD2 matches at 10 bases. The ends lost 1 base at V and 4 bases at J; junction bases unmatched: 7. The CDR3 sequence is 16 residues long. Germline CDR1 MNHNS, CDR2 SASEGT. CDR3 loop: CASSEEEGLAVYEQYF. The CDR3 DNA sequence: TGTGCCAGCAGTGAAGAGGAAGGACTAGCGGTGTACGAGCAGTACTTC.

This clone was detected a few times. For the CDR3, the DNA is TGTGCCAGCAGTCCCGGGACAGGGCTCGAGCAGTACTTC. Translated, it gives CASSPGTGLEQYF. The rearrangement uses TRBV27 and TRBJ2-7; TRBD1 matches 9 bases. The V and J ends lost 5 bases and 6 bases, in that order; junction bases with no gene match: 5. Per germline, CDR1 MNHEY and CDR2 SMNVEV (reference sequence). The CDR3 totals 13 residues.

V is TRBV7-3 and J is TRBJ1-2; D may be TRBD1 (5 bases). The CDR3 totals 15 residues. Deletions cut 5 bases from V and 3 bases from J, with 16 bases between. Germline assignment: CDR1 SGHTA and CDR2 FQGTGA. In DNA form, the CDR3 reads TGTGCCAGCAGCCAAATTAGACAGACTTACTATGGCTACACCTTC. It translates to CASSQIRQTYYGYTF.

This rearrangement joins TRBV18 to TRBJ2-1; 9 bases align to TRBD2. The germline V gene has CDR1 KGHSH and CDR2 LQKENI. The CDR3 loop spans 14 amino acids. The J segment lost 5 bases and the V segment lost 4 bases, leaving 3 bases of the junction unmatched. The CDR3 region is CASSRGLAHNEQFF. The DNA for the CDR3 is TGTGCCAGCTCACGCGGACTAGCGCACAATGAGCAGTTCTTC. The full variable domain, with the rest looked up from reference TRBV18 and TRBJ2-1, is NAGVMQNPRHLVRRRGQEARLRCSPMKGHSHVYWYRQLPEEGLKFMVYLQKENIIDESGMPKERFSAEFPKEGPSILRIQQVVRGDSAAYFCASSRGLAHNEQFFGPGTRLTVL.

There are a few counts of this clone. The V gene is TRBV28, the J gene TRBJ2-1; 12 bases are shared with TRBD1. The CDR3 length is 16 residues. The junction had 8 bases not matched to a gene; V was cut back by 3 bases and J by 8 bases. Per germline, CDR1 MDHEN and CDR2 SYDVKM. This CDR3 is CASSLDSGQGADEQFF. CDR3 in DNA: TGTGCCAGCAGTTTGGACTCGGGACAGGGGGCCGATGAGCAGTTCTTC.

The chain uses TRBV4-1 and TRBJ2-5; a weak D match, TRBD1 (5 bases). Germline CDR1 reads MGHRA; CDR2 reads YSYEKL. The length of the CDR3 is 15 residues. V was shortened by 1 base and J by 1 base, with 10 bases between the two germline ends. The CDR3 DNA follows: TGCGCCAGCAGCCAAGGTGGGGCCCTCCAAGAGACCCAGTACTTC. Residues: CASSQGGALQETQYF.

V gene TRBV27 combines with J gene TRBJ1-4; 7 bases align to TRBD1. This CDR3 has 15 amino acids. Germline-derived CDR1 and CDR2 are MNHEY and SMNVEV (reference sequence). The trim removed 5 bases at V and 7 bases at J, leaving 10 bases unmatched. DNA for the CDR3: TGTGCCAGCAGTCCCCAGGGGGAACTGGGTGAAAAACTGTTTTTT. It translates to CASSPQGELGEKLFF.

The gene calls are TRBV4-1 and TRBJ2-7, with 8 bases matching TRBD2. This CDR3 contains 17 residues. The germline gives CDR1 MGHRA, CDR2 YSYEKL. Losses at the gene ends were 4 bases for V and 0 bases for J; bases not matched to a gene: 11. CDR3 sequence reads: CASSPLYERELSYEQYF. The CDR3 nucleotides read TGCGCCAGCAGCCCATTATACGAGCGGGAGCTCTCCTACGAGCAGTACTTC.

The CDR3 DNA follows: TGTGCTAGTGGTCCCCGGACAGGGGGAGATACGCAGTATTTT. Its translation: CASGPRTGGDTQYF. V usage is TRBV12-5 and J usage is TRBJ2-3, with TRBD1 identical over 10 bases. The CDR3 has 14 residues. The ends lost 5 bases at V and 5 bases at J; junction bases unmatched: 4. CDR1 and CDR2 from the germline V gene are LGHNT and FRNRAP.

This clone has a single count. The chain combines TRBV27 with TRBJ2-7, with D possibly being TRBD2 (6 bases). This CDR3 spans 13 amino acids. CDR1 is MNHEY and CDR2 is SMNVEV in the germline V gene (reference sequence). Trimming took off 5 bases at V and 6 bases at J, with 14 bases between the two ends. The CDR3 sequence: CASSLGSLTEQYF. The CDR3 DNA sequence: TGTGCCAGCAGTCTCGGGAGTTTGACCGAGCAGTACTTC.

This clone has a single count. The chain employs TRBV27 and TRBJ2-7, with D tentatively TRBD2 (5 bases). V was shortened by 5 bases and J by 1 base, with 9 bases between the two germline ends. CDR3 length equals 13 residues. Germline CDR1 reads MNHEY; CDR2 reads SMNVEV (reference sequence). The CDR3 reads CASSPGNSYEQYF. In DNA, the CDR3 is TGTGCCAGCAGTCCCGGGAATTCCTACGAGCAGTACTTC.

V gene TRBV6-5 combines with J gene TRBJ2-7; D possibly corresponds to TRBD2 (6 bases). This CDR3 contains 15 residues. Germline V gives CDR1 MNHEY, CDR2 SVGAGI. Trimming pared 0 bases from V and 3 bases from J, leaving 12 bases between. This CDR3 is CASSYSTGAVYEQYF. The CDR3 bases are TGTGCCAGCAGTTACTCAACGGGAGCCGTCTACGAGCAGTACTTC.

The chain carries TRBV5-1 and TRBJ2-2; 13 bases line up with TRBD2. CDR3 size: 19 residues. CDR1 SGHRS and CDR2 YFSETQ come from the germline V gene. J was trimmed by 1 base and V by 3 bases; bases with no gene match: 9. The CDR3 reads CASSSRLAGGFQNTGELFF. The CDR3 nucleotides are TGCGCCAGCAGCTCTAGACTAGCGGGAGGTTTCCAGAACACCGGGGAGCTGTTTTTT.

The chain has TRBV28 and TRBJ1-1; a possible D gene is TRBD1 (5 bases). V was trimmed by 5 bases and J by 0 bases, leaving 22 bases between them. CDR1 MDHEN and CDR2 SYDVKM come from the germline V gene. The CDR3 runs to 18 residues. In DNA, the CDR3 is TGTGCCAGCAGTCCCGAGGACATATTAGCTAACCTGAACACTGAAGCTTTCTTT. This translates into CASSPEDILANLNTEAFF.

The chain carries TRBV10-3 and TRBJ1-5; TRBD1 aligns across 7 bases. The junction had 6 bases not matched to a gene; V was cut back by 10 bases and J by 3 bases. The germline CDR1 and CDR2 sequences are ENHRY and SYGVKD. This CDR3 contains 13 residues. For the CDR3, the DNA is TGTGCCACCTCGACAGGGATCAATCAGCCCCAGCATTTT. Amino acid sequence: CATSTGINQPQHF.

This rearrangement joins TRBV6-8 to TRBJ2-1; 7 bases line up with TRBD2. V was clipped by 6 bases and J by 0 bases; unmatched bases: 23. From germline, CDR1 is MNHGY and CDR2 SAAAGT. The CDR3 covers 21 residues. In nucleotides, the CDR3 is TGTGCCAGCAGACCTCCCCGGGGGGAAGGGGCAGGTCTGAGCTCCTACAATGAGCAGTTCTTC. This sequence encodes CASRPPRGEGAGLSSYNEQFF.

This clone was picked up a small number of times. The rearrangement links TRBV7-8 to TRBJ1-5; 11 bases align to TRBD1. The CDR3 totals 15 residues. CDR1 and CDR2 from the germline V gene are SGHVS and FQNEAQ. After removal of 10 bases from V and 1 base from J, the junction contained 6 bases not matched to a gene. The CDR3 DNA sequence: TGTGCCACCGGACAGGGGGCATTAAGCAATCAGCCCCAGCATTTT. Translated, it gives CATGQGALSNQPQHF. The full variable domain, completed using reference TRBV7-8 and TRBJ1-5, is GAGVSQSPRYKVAKRGQDVALRCDPISGHVSLFWYQQALGQGPEFLTYFQNEAQLDKSGLPSDRFFAERPEGSVSTLKIQRTQQEDSAVYLCATGQGALSNQPQHFGDGTRLSIL.

This chain links TRBV27 with TRBJ1-1, with a weak D call TRBD1 (5 bases). The CDR3 sequence is 17 residues long. The germline CDR1 and CDR2 sequences are MNHEY and SMNVEV (reference sequence). The ends were cut back, 4 bases at V and 1 base at J, with 19 bases in the middle. The CDR3 sequence is CASSSRVAAQENTEAFF. DNA for the CDR3: TGTGCCAGCAGTTCCCGGGTAGCGGCACAGGAGAACACTGAAGCTTTCTTT.

The chain is built from TRBV29-1 and TRBJ2-1; 7 bases line up with TRBD1. Germline V lookup: CDR1 SQVTM, CDR2 ANQGSEA. This CDR3 has 14 amino acids. Trimming cost V 6 bases and J 7 bases; bases outside gene matches: 12. CDR3 bases: TGCAGCGTCCAACCGGGACAGCTAAAGAATGAGCAGTTCTTC. It translates to CSVQPGQLKNEQFF.

The gene calls are TRBV13 and TRBJ2-1, with D possibly TRBD2 on 6 matching bases. Germline loops: CDR1 PRHDT, CDR2 FYEKMQ (reference sequence). The CDR3 is made up of 13 amino acids. V lost 2 bases, J lost 8 bases, and 10 bases lay in between. The CDR3 DNA is TGTGCCAGCAGCTTACCGGGAGACCATGAGCAGTTCTTC. It is translated as CASSLPGDHEQFF.

The genes are TRBV5-6 and TRBJ1-5; the match to TRBD1 covers 7 bases. The CDR3 is 15 residues long. Trimming at V came to 4 bases and at J to 3 bases, leaving 7 bases not matched to a gene. CDR1 SGHDT and CDR2 YYEEEE come from the germline V gene. CDR3 bases: TGTGCCAGCAGCCTGGGGGGACAGAACAATCAGCCCCAGCATTTT. Translation gives CASSLGGQNNQPQHF.

The chain joins TRBV12-5 to TRBJ1-1; D is perhaps TRBD1 (5 bases). The CDR3 extends over 17 amino acids. Per the germline V gene, CDR1 is LGHNT and CDR2 is FRNRAP. V was trimmed by 5 bases and J by 0 bases, leaving 19 bases between them. This chain's CDR3 is CASGQERGFRMNTEAFF. Here the CDR3 DNA reads TGTGCTAGTGGTCAAGAACGGGGGTTTAGAATGAACACTGAAGCTTTCTTT.

J is TRBJ1-3 and V is TRBV5-1; D is unclear. CDR3 size: 14 residues. Between the trimmed V and J ends, which lost 1 base and 0 bases, there was a span of 5 bases. Germline CDR1 and CDR2: SGHRS and YFSETQ. The CDR3 sequence: CASSLSLSGNTIYF. DNA for the CDR3: TGCGCCAGCAGCTTGTCACTCTCTGGAAACACCATATATTTT.

The chain recombines TRBV18 with TRBJ2-5, with D perhaps matching TRBD1 (6 bases). Trimming removed 0 bases at V and 7 bases at J, with 9 bases between. Germline V gene sequence: CDR1 KGHSH, CDR2 LQKENI. This CDR3 has 13 amino acids. For the CDR3, the DNA is TGTGCCAGCTCACCACCTGGACAGAGGACCCAGTACTTC. Its protein is CASSPPGQRTQYF.

Turning to this clone: This sample also contains other DNA sequences that code for the same CDR3. V usage is TRBV29-1 and J usage is TRBJ2-6; 11 positions agree with TRBD1. Per the germline V gene, CDR1 is SQVTM and CDR2 is ANQGSEA. The ends lost 3 bases at V and 2 bases at J; junction bases unmatched: 0. The CDR3 sequence is 15 residues long. CDR3 sequence reads: CSVEGQGAGANVLTF. CDR3 bases: TGCAGCGTTGAGGGACAGGGGGCTGGGGCCAACGTCCTGACTTTC.

The rearrangement uses TRBV30 and TRBJ2-5; the match to TRBD2 covers 9 bases. V was pared by 1 base and J by 2 bases, with 2 bases of the junction left unmatched. The CDR3 length is 14 residues. The V gene's germline CDR1 is GTSNPN and CDR2 SVGIG (reference sequence). The CDR3 protein is CAWSAAGGQETQYF. The CDR3 DNA sequence: TGTGCCTGGAGTGCGGCGGGGGGGCAAGAGACCCAGTACTTC.

This rearrangement joins TRBV4-1 to TRBJ2-1, with D possibly matching TRBD2 (5 bases). CDR3 size: 15 residues. Trimming left V 4 bases short and J 2 bases short, with 12 bases between. Germline CDR1 is MGHRA and CDR2 is YSYEKL. The CDR3 sequence is CASSRRELTYNEQFF. The CDR3 DNA reads TGCGCCAGCAGCCGACGGGAACTCACCTACAATGAGCAGTTCTTC.

CDR3 sequence reads: CASSLQRQGTYYGYTF. In nucleotides, the CDR3 is TGTGCCAGCAGTTTACAACGGCAGGGCACTTATTATGGCTACACCTTC. This chain links TRBV28 with TRBJ1-2; D possibly corresponds to TRBD1 (5 bases). CDR1 is MDHEN and CDR2 is SYDVKM in the germline V gene. The CDR3 extends over 16 amino acids. V lost 2 bases and J 5 bases, leaving 18 bases between the germline ends.